These 9 T cell receptor beta chains were sequenced from one sample in a study of T cells in Graves' hyperthyroidism and ophthalmopathy. The investigators amplified TCR beta CDR3 regions from RNA transcripts. TCR CDR3 underwent first-round RT-PCR with the HTBI primer set. TCRdb fed the multiplex PCR reads into MiXCR, producing one record per CDR3 protein. Here the sample spans just under 750,000 distinct CDR3 sequences, under 45% being singletons. The material sequenced was blood. These receptors all come from a woman aged 35 to 49 with Graves' hyperthyroidism.

J is TRBJ1-5 and V is TRBV7-2, with D possibly matching TRBD1 (5 bases). The CDR3 is 15 residues long. Germline V lookup: CDR1 SGHTA, CDR2 FQGNSA. Trimming removed 1 base at V and 5 bases at J, with 12 bases between. In DNA form, the CDR3 reads TGTGCCAGCAGCTTAGATACAGGCCCGTATCAGCCCCAGCATTTT. It codes for CASSLDTGPYQPQHF.

This clonotype came up a few times. The gene calls are TRBV7-9 and TRBJ2-7, with TRBD2 identical over 7 bases. The CDR3 is made up of 20 amino acids. V lost 2 bases, J lost 3 bases, and 22 bases stayed unmatched. Germline V gene lookup returns CDR1 SEHNR and CDR2 FQNEAQ (reference sequence). CDR3 loop: CASSLLVRGLEVPLRYEQYF. CDR3 coding DNA: TGTGCCAGCAGCTTATTGGTGAGAGGACTAGAGGTCCCCCTACGCTACGAGCAGTACTTC.

There are many counts of this clonotype. This chain joins TRBV6-1 and TRBJ1-5; D unclear. V dropped 8 bases and J dropped 0 bases, with 8 bases sitting between them. The length of the CDR3 is 13 residues. CDR1 MNHNS and CDR2 SASEGT come from the germline V gene. CDR3: CASLESSNQPQHF. The CDR3, as DNA: TGTGCCAGCTTGGAGAGTAGCAATCAGCCCCAGCATTTT.

This clonotype was observed many times. The chain couples TRBV10-3 to TRBJ2-5; 12 bases are a match to TRBD2. The CDR3 sequence is 14 residues long. V was clipped by 5 bases and J by 5 bases; unmatched bases: 3. Germline-derived CDR1 and CDR2 are ENHRY and SYGVKD. CDR3 bases: TGTGCCATCAGTCTAGCGGGAGGGACTGAGACCCAGTACTTC. Amino acids: CAISLAGGTETQYF.

As to this clonotype: This could be a read error, since a much larger clone is one nucleotide away. The gene calls are TRBV11-2 and TRBJ1-5; D remains unclear. CDR3 length equals 14 residues. CDR1 SGHAT and CDR2 FQNNGV come from the germline V gene. V was cut by 8 bases and J by 0 bases, with 11 bases left in between. CDR3 DNA: TGTGCCAGCGCCGGCATTTGTAGCAATCAGCCCCAGCATTTT. It specifies CASAGICSNQPQHF. The variable domain in full, with the rest retrieved from reference TRBV11-2 and TRBJ1-5, is EAGVAQSPRYKIIEKRQSVAFWCNPISGHATLYWYQQILGQGPKLLIQFQNNGVVDDSQLPKDRFSAERLKGVDSTLKIQPAKLEDSAVYLCASAGICSNQPQHFGDGTRLSIL.

This clonotype was seen more than once but under ten times. The genes are TRBV12-5 and TRBJ1-2; the match to TRBD1 covers 7 bases. V dropped 4 bases and J dropped 6; count of bases not matched to a gene: 26. Germline V lookup: CDR1 LGHNT, CDR2 FRNRAP. The CDR3 spans 20 residues. In DNA, the CDR3 is TGTGCTAGTGGTTCCGTCGGTACAACCCCGTTCGAGGGGACAGATGATGGCTACACCTTC. This encodes CASGSVGTTPFEGTDDGYTF.

The V and J genes are TRBV7-2 and TRBJ1-2; a weak D match, TRBD1 (5 bases). The CDR3 runs to 13 residues. Germline-derived CDR1 and CDR2 are SGHTA and FQGNSA. Trimming cost V 6 bases and J 2 bases, with 10 bases left between them. The CDR3 loop reads CASSTYRNYGYTF. The CDR3 DNA is TGTGCCAGCAGTACTTACAGGAACTATGGCTACACCTTC.

This clonotype was found many times. The V and J genes are TRBV10-3 and TRBJ2-5; D call uncertain. The V end lost 6 bases, the J end lost 1 base, and 6 bases lay between the germline ends. In germline, CDR1 is ENHRY, CDR2 SYGVKD. This CDR3 region has 12 residues. CDR3 nucleotides: TGTGCCATCAGCCCGAGCCAAGAGACCCAGTACTTC. Translated: CAISPSQETQYF.

This clonotype was found many times. This chain connects TRBV19 to TRBJ1-4; 7 nucleotides agree with TRBD1. The CDR3 loop spans 17 amino acids. Trimming removed 3 bases from V and 0 bases from J; junction bases left unmatched: 7. CDR1 and CDR2 from the germline V gene are LNHDA and SQIVND (reference sequence). The CDR3 here is CASSIQGQRSTNEKLFF. The CDR3 DNA is TGTGCCAGTAGTATCCAGGGACAGCGCTCAACTAATGAAAAACTGTTTTTT. Together with reference TRBV19 and TRBJ1-4, the CDR3 gives the full variable domain: DGGITQSPKYLFRKEGQNVTLSCEQNLNHDAMYWYRQDPGQGLRLIYYSQIVNDFQKGDIAEGYSVSREKKESFPLTVTSAQKNPTAFYLCASSIQGQRSTNEKLFFGSGTQLSVL.